Listed below are T cell receptor beta chains from one sample, sequenced in a study of blood T cell repertoires in COVID-19. Libraries were prepared by immunoSEQ multiplex PCR; TCRdb keeps only in-frame clonotypes and omits some of them. The sample carries tens of thousands of clones, 80% recorded once. The sequenced material came from peripheral blood. All receptors come from an older woman with acute or convalescent COVID-19. The CDR3 runs from the conserved cysteine through the conserved F or W. A D gene is named only where the DNA matches it firmly. Clone size appears in some rows only: once, few, many, or a class for an expanded clone.

DNA: TGTGCCAGCAGCCAAGAACGGTGGAACACTGAAGCTTTCTTT
CDR3: CASSQERWNTEAFF
size: -
length: 14
J: TRBJ1-1
D: -
V: TRBV4-2

DNA: TGTGCCAGCAGCCCCGCCGGCGGGAACTTTAGGAATGAGCAGTTCTTC
CDR3: CASSPAGGNFRNEQFF
size: -
length: 16
J: TRBJ2-1
D: -
V: TRBV7-2

DNA: TGTGCCAGCAGCTTTACAGGGGGCGCCTACAATGAGCAGTTCTTC
CDR3: CASSFTGGAYNEQFF
size: -
length: 15
J: TRBJ2-1
D: TRBD1
V: TRBV7-3

DNA: TGTGCCAGCAGGCCCCCAGAGGGCGCCAAAAACATTCAGTACTTC
CDR3: CASRPPEGAKNIQYF
size: -
length: 15
J: TRBJ2-4
D: -
V: TRBV28

DNA: TGTGCCAGCACTGAACAGCGGAATCTCGGCAATCAGCCCCAGCATTTT
CDR3: CASTEQRNLGNQPQHF
size: once
length: 16
J: TRBJ1-5
D: -
V: TRBV5-8

DNA: TGTGCCAGCTCACCAGCCGGGACAGCTAATGAAAAACTGTTTTTT
CDR3: CASSPAGTANEKLFF
size: -
length: 15
J: TRBJ1-4
D: TRBD1
V: TRBV18

DNA: TGTGCCACCAGCAGAGGTCTAAACAATGAGCAGTTCTTC
CDR3: CATSRGLNNEQFF
size: once
length: 13
J: TRBJ2-1
D: -
V: TRBV15

DNA: TGTGCCAGCAGCCCACAGGTTTATGGATCTTTGGCTTTCTTT
CDR3: CASSPQVYGSLAFF
size: -
length: 14
J: TRBJ1-1
D: -
V: TRBV28

DNA: TGCGCCAGCAGCTTGGAGGCAGGGGCCACAGATACGCAGTATTTT
CDR3: CASSLEAGATDTQYF
size: -
length: 15
J: TRBJ2-3
D: -
V: TRBV5-1

DNA: TGTGCCAGTAGTACGACAGGGGTCAAGCAGTTCTTC
CDR3: CASSTTGVKQFF
size: -
length: 12
J: TRBJ2-1
D: TRBD1
V: TRBV19

DNA: TGTGCCAGCAGCTTTCGGACAGCGGGGAACAATGAGCAGTTCTTC
CDR3: CASSFRTAGNNEQFF
size: -
length: 15
J: TRBJ2-1
D: -
V: TRBV5-6

DNA: TGTGCCAGCAGTTCGAAAGGACAGGGGGCAAATTCACCCCTCCACTTT
CDR3: CASSSKGQGANSPLHF
size: once
length: 16
J: TRBJ1-6
D: TRBD1
V: TRBV28

DNA: TGTGCCAGCAGGACCGACAGCCAAGAGACCCAGTACTTC
CDR3: CASRTDSQETQYF
size: -
length: 13
J: TRBJ2-5
D: -
V: TRBV12-3/TRBV12-4

DNA: TGTGCCAGCAGCGACAGGATGAACACTGAAGCTTTCTTT
CDR3: CASSDRMNTEAFF
size: once
length: 13
J: TRBJ1-1
D: -
V: TRBV28

DNA: TGTGCCTGGACTCGGACAGGGAGCTCCTATAATTCACCCCTCCACTTT
CDR3: CAWTRTGSSYNSPLHF
size: -
length: 16
J: TRBJ1-6
D: TRBD1
V: TRBV30

DNA: TGTGCCAGCAGCTTGGGCGGGGGGGTGAACACTGAAGCTTTCTTT
CDR3: CASSLGGGVNTEAFF
size: -
length: 15
J: TRBJ1-1
D: -
V: TRBV5-4

DNA: TGCAGCGTGATGGTCCGGGATACGCAGTATTTT
CDR3: CSVMVRDTQYF
size: -
length: 11
J: TRBJ2-3
D: -
V: TRBV29-1

DNA: TGTGCCAGCAGTTCCCCTACCTGGACAGGAATTACCTTC
CDR3: CASSSPTWTGITF
size: once
length: 13
J: TRBJ2-7
D: TRBD1
V: TRBV12-3/TRBV12-4

DNA: TGTGCCAGCAGCCAGGACAGGGTATCGACCGGGGAGCTGTTTTTT
CDR3: CASSQDRVSTGELFF
size: -
length: 15
J: TRBJ2-2
D: TRBD1
V: TRBV2

DNA: TGTGCCAGTAGCTTAGACAGGGTGGTTGAAGCTTTCTTT
CDR3: CASSLDRVVEAFF
size: few
length: 13
J: TRBJ1-1
D: TRBD1
V: TRBV2